This is a list of T cell receptor beta chains from one sample in a study of blood T cell repertoires in COVID-19. TCRdb keeps only in-frame clones here, not all; method: immunoSEQ multiplex PCR. This sample has roughly 180,000 clones, with 80% to 90% found just once. Material: PBMCs or T cells enriched from blood (not recorded which). All receptors derive from a woman between 50 and 59 years old in a cohort exposed to, infected with or recovered from COVID-19 (not recorded which). Each CDR3 is given with its conserved first and last residue. A D gene is named only where the DNA matches it firmly. Clone sizes are given selectively: once, few, many, or a class where the clone is expanded.

d_call	cdr3_length	v_call	clone_size	j_call	cdr3_nt	cdr3_aa
NA	15	TRBV6-5	NA	TRBJ1-4	TGTGCCAGCAGTTACTCGACACACACCCAAGAAAAACTGTTTTTT	CASSYSTHTQEKLFF
NA	18	TRBV9	NA	TRBJ1-1	TGTGCCAGCAGCGTAGCCGAGGACAGTAGCACGATGAACACTGAAGCTTTCTTT	CASSVAEDSSTMNTEAFF
TRBD2	14	TRBV6-5	NA	TRBJ2-7	TGTGCCAGCACCGGGACTAGCGGGTCCTACGAGCAGTACTTC	CASTGTSGSYEQYF
TRBD1	11	TRBV20-1	NA	TRBJ2-7	TGCAGTGCTAGAGAAGACAGGGCGGAGTACTTC	CSAREDRAEYF
TRBD2	14	TRBV5-1	NA	TRBJ2-3	TGCGCCAGCGGAGCGGGAGAAGTTGCAGATACGCAGTATTTT	CASGAGEVADTQYF
TRBD2	14	TRBV2	NA	TRBJ2-3	TGTGCCAGCACTAGACTAGCGGCCACAGATACGCAGTATTTT	CASTRLAATDTQYF
TRBD2	16	TRBV2	NA	TRBJ2-1	TGTGCCAGCAGTGTAGACGGCGGGAGCAGATACAATGAGCAGTTCTTC	CASSVDGGSRYNEQFF
NA	14	TRBV7-3	NA	TRBJ2-7	TGTGCCAGCAGCTTAATGGGCAGGGCGGACGAGCAGTACTTC	CASSLMGRADEQYF
TRBD2	15	TRBV7-2	NA	TRBJ2-4	TGTGCCAGCAGCCTAATAGCGGGGGACAAAAACATTCAGTACTTC	CASSLIAGDKNIQYF
NA	16	TRBV5-1	NA	TRBJ1-4	TGCGCCAGCAGCTCCCGGGGGGGGCAGGGTAATGAAAAACTGTTTTTT	CASSSRGGQGNEKLFF
NA	17	TRBV4-2	NA	TRBJ1-2	TGTGCCAGCAGCCAAGATGGGCTTGAGGGTCAAATCTATGGCTACACCTTC	CASSQDGLEGQIYGYTF
NA	15	TRBV15	NA	TRBJ1-4	TGTGCCACCAGCAGAGAAAGTAGGACAAACGAAAAACTGTTTTTT	CATSRESRTNEKLFF
NA	11	TRBV20-1	NA	TRBJ2-7	TGCAGTGCTAGGGGGACTGGGGAGCAGTACTTC	CSARGTGEQYF
TRBD1	15	TRBV6-5	NA	TRBJ2-7	TGTGCCAGCACCGCAGACAGGGCGGAAGCCTACGAGCAGTACTTC	CASTADRAEAYEQYF
TRBD1	14	TRBV27	few	TRBJ1-2	TGTGCCAGCAGTTCGGGACAGGGGGACTATGGCTACACCTTC	CASSSGQGDYGYTF
TRBD1	18	TRBV4-3	NA	TRBJ1-1	TGCGCCAGCAGCCAAGGGGGGCCCGGGACAGGGGTATACACTGAAGCTTTCTTT	CASSQGGPGTGVYTEAFF
TRBD1	16	TRBV5-1	few	TRBJ2-1	TGCGCCAGCAGCTCCACGGGACAGGGGGCTATCGATGAGCAGTTCTTC	CASSSTGQGAIDEQFF
TRBD2	16	TRBV19	NA	TRBJ2-1	TGTGCCAGTAGCCGGACTAGCGGGAGTTCCTACAATGAGCAGTTCTTC	CASSRTSGSSYNEQFF
NA	12	TRBV6-5	NA	TRBJ2-7	TGTGCCAGCAGTACCAACGCAGGCAGGGTGTACTTC	CASSTNAGRVYF
NA	15	TRBV7-9	NA	TRBJ2-3	TGTGCCAGCAGCCACTCGGGGGGCCCCACAGATACGCAGTATTTT	CASSHSGGPTDTQYF
NA	13	TRBV6-1	NA	TRBJ1-5	TGTGCCAGCAGTGACCAGGTTTCTCAGCCCCAGCATTTT	CASSDQVSQPQHF
NA	12	TRBV5-6	NA	TRBJ1-1	TGTGCCAGCAACGTTAAAGCGGGGAGGGCTTTCTTT	CASNVKAGRAFF
NA	13	TRBV2	NA	TRBJ2-3	TGTGCCAGCAGGGCCCGTGGCACAGATACGCAGTATTTT	CASRARGTDTQYF
NA	12	TRBV3-1/TRBV3-2	NA	TRBJ2-1	TGTGTGGCGGGGACTGAGTTCAATGAGCAGTTCTTC	CVAGTEFNEQFF
NA	16	TRBV19	NA	TRBJ2-1	TGTGCCAGTAGTATATTAGTTGGCGGGGCCTACAATGAGCAGTTCTTC	CASSILVGGAYNEQFF
TRBD1	19	TRBV7-2	NA	TRBJ1-4	TGTGCCAGCAGCTTACTCTCGGGCCAGGGGGCTAAAACTAATGAAAAACTGTTTTTT	CASSLLSGQGAKTNEKLFF
TRBD1	13	TRBV19	NA	TRBJ2-7	TGTGCCAGTACCGGGACAGGGGTTTACGAGCAGTACTTC	CASTGTGVYEQYF
NA	15	TRBV5-1	NA	TRBJ2-3	TGCGCCAGCAGCCGATCAAAGCCTAGCACAGATACGCAGTATTTT	CASSRSKPSTDTQYF
NA	12	TRBV11-3	NA	TRBJ1-1	TGTGCCAGCAGCCCGAGGCAGGGTGAAGCTTTCTTT	CASSPRQGEAFF
NA	14	TRBV28	NA	TRBJ2-7	TGTGCCAGCAGTTTACACGCAGCGAGTTACGAGCAGTACTTC	CASSLHAASYEQYF
NA	14	TRBV9	NA	TRBJ1-3	TGTGCCAGCAGCGTAGGAGGCCTTGGAAACACCATATATTTT	CASSVGGLGNTIYF
TRBD1	14	TRBV7-3	NA	TRBJ1-5	TGTGCCAGCAGCTCCACAGGGGGTAGTCAGCCCCAGCATTTT	CASSSTGGSQPQHF
NA	15	TRBV5-1	NA	TRBJ1-5	TGCGCCAGCAGCTTGGGTACGGGGAACGCGGGGACCCAGCATTTT	CASSLGTGNAGTQHF
TRBD2	15	TRBV4-2	NA	TRBJ2-1	TGTGCCAGCAGCCAAGTTGGGACTAGCGGCCGGGAGCAGTTCTTC	CASSQVGTSGREQFF
NA	14	TRBV24-1	NA	TRBJ2-5	TGTGCCACCAGTGACCCGGACGGGGGAGAGACCCAGTACTTC	CATSDPDGGETQYF
TRBD1	17	TRBV7-2	few	TRBJ1-6	TGTGCCAGCACTAAAAGGGCGTCGGGACAGCATAATTCACCCCTCCACTTT	CASTKRASGQHNSPLHF
NA	11	TRBV7-2	NA	TRBJ2-5	TGTGCCAGCAGCTCCGGGGAGACCCAGTACTTC	CASSSGETQYF
TRBD1	15	TRBV6-5	NA	TRBJ1-2	TGTGCCAGCAGGAGGGGACAGATAATCGACTATGGCTACACCTTC	CASRRGQIIDYGYTF